The rows below give T cell receptor beta chains drawn from one sample of a study of blood T cell repertoires in COVID-19. TCRdb's table, derived via immunoSEQ multiplex PCR, lists solely in-frame clones and lacks some. In the table there are 210,000 or so clones, almost 85% of which are singletons. Specimen: peripheral blood. Receptor source: a woman aged 50 to 60 with active or convalescent COVID-19. CDR3s include the opening cysteine and the closing phenylalanine or tryptophan. Fields, in order: V gene, J gene, clone size, D gene, CDR3 DNA, CDR3 protein. A D gene is named only where the DNA matches it firmly. A row's size may be missing; if present it is once, few, many or a size class.

TRBV2	TRBJ1-5	NA	NA	TGTGCCAGCAGTGAAGAGGGGTTGTGGCAGCCCCAGCATTTT	CASSEEGLWQPQHF
TRBV29-1	TRBJ2-2	NA	TRBD2	TGCAGCGTTCAGCGGGAGGGAGGTAGCGGGGAGCTGTTTTTT	CSVQREGGSGELFF
TRBV7-9	TRBJ2-5	NA	TRBD1	TGTGCCAGCAGCCCCTTACGCTCCAGGGGGCCAAGCTCGGAGACCCAGTACTTC	CASSPLRSRGPSSETQYF
TRBV6-6	TRBJ2-3	NA	NA	TGTGCCAGCAGTCCCGACAGAGGAAATTCCAATACGCAGTATTTT	CASSPDRGNSNTQYF
TRBV5-6	TRBJ1-2	once	NA	TGTGCCAGCAGCTCGTTGGGGGGTACTATGGGCTACACCTTC	CASSSLGGTMGYTF
TRBV5-1	TRBJ2-1	NA	NA	TGCGCCAGCAGCTTGGAAGCGGGCAATGAGCAGTTCTTC	CASSLEAGNEQFF
TRBV11-2	TRBJ2-1	NA	NA	TGTGCCAGCAGCTCACCCGGGTATCAGTACAATGAGCAGTTCTTC	CASSSPGYQYNEQFF
TRBV27	TRBJ1-2	NA	NA	TGTGCCAGCAGTTTCCAGTCTAACTATGGCTACACCTTC	CASSFQSNYGYTF
TRBV6-5	TRBJ1-6	NA	TRBD1	TGTGCCAGCACTTACGGGGACAGTGAATCACCCCTCCACTTT	CASTYGDSESPLHF
TRBV7-6	TRBJ1-4	medium-sized	TRBD1	TGTGCCAGCAGCTTAACGACAGGGGGAAGGGAAAAACTGTTTTTT	CASSLTTGGREKLFF